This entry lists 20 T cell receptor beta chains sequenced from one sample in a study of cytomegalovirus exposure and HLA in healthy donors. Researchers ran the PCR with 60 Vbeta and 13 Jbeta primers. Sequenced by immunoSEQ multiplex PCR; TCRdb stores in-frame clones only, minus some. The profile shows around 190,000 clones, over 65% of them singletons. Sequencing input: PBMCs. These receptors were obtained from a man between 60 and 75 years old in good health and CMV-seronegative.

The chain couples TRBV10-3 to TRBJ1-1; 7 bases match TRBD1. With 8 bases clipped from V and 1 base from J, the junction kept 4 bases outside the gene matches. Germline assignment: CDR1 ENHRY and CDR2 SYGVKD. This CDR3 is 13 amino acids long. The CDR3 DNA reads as TGTGCCATCGCCAGGGGGGCGAACACTGAAGCTTTCTTT. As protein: CAIARGANTEAFF.

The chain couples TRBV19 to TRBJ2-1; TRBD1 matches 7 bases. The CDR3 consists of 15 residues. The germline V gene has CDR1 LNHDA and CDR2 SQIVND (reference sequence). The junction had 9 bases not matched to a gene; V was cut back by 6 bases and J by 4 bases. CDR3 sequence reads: CASSDPGQRYNEQFF. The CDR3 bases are TGTGCCAGTAGCGACCCGGGACAGAGATACAATGAGCAGTTCTTC.

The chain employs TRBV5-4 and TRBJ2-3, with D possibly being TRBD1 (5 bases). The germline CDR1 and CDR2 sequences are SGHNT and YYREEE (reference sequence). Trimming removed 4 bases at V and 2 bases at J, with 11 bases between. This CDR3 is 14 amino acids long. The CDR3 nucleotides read TGTGCCAGCAGCAAGGGGTTCCCCACAGATACGCAGTATTTT. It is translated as CASSKGFPTDTQYF.

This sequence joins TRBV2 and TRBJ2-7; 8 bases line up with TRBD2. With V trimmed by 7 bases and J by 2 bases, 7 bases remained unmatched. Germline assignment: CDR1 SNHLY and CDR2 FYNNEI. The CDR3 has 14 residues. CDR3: CASNPEGLAYEQYF. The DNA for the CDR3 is TGTGCCAGCAATCCGGAGGGACTAGCCTACGAGCAGTACTTC. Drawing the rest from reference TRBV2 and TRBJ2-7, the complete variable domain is EPEVTQTPSHQVTQMGQEVILRCVPISNHLYFYWYRQILGQKVEFLVSFYNNEISEKSEIFDDQFSVERPDGSNFTLKIRSTKLEDSAMYFCASNPEGLAYEQYFGPGTRLTVT.

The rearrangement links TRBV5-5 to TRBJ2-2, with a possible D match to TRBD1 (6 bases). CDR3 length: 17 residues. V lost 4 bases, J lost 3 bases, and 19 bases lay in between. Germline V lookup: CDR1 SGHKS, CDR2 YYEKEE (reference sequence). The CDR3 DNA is TGTGCCAGCAGCGCTGGTTATGGGGGCGCAGACACCGGGGAGCTGTTTTTT. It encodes CASSAGYGGADTGELFF.

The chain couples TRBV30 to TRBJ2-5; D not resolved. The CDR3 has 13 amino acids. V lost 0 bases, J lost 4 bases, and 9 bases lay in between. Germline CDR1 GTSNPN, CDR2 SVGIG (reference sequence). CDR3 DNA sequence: TGTGCCTGGAGTGTGGGCGAGCCAGAGACCCAGTACTTC. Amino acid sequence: CAWSVGEPETQYF.

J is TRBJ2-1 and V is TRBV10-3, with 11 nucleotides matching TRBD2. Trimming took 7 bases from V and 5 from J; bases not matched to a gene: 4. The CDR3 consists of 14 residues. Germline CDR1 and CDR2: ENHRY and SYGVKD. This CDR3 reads CAITRGLADNEQFF. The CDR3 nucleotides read TGTGCCATCACCAGGGGACTAGCGGACAATGAGCAGTTCTTC.

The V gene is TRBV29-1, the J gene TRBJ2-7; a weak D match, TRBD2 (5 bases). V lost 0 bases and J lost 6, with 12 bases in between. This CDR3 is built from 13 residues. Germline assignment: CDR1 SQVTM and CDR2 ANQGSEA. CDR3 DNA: TGCAGCGTTGAAGAGACTACCGGCTCCGAGCAGTACTTC. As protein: CSVEETTGSEQYF.

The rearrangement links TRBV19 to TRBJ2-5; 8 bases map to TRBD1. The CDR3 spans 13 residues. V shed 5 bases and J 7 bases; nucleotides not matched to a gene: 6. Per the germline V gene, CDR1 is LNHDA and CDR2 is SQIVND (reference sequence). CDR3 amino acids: CASSVQGDGTQYF. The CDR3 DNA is TGTGCCAGTAGTGTACAGGGGGACGGGACCCAGTACTTC.

CDR3 protein: CASSYSNSQETQYF. CDR3 bases: TGTGCCAGCAGTTACTCGAACAGTCAAGAGACCCAGTACTTC. The genes are TRBV6-5 and TRBJ2-5, with no clear D. CDR1 is MNHEY and CDR2 is SVGAGI in the germline V gene. This CDR3 is built from 14 residues. Trimming cost V 0 bases and J 2 bases, with 7 bases left between them.

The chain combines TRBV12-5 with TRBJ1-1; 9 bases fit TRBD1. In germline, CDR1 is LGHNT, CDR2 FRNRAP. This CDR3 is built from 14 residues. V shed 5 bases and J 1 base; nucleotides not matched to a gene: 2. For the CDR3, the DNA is TGTGCTAGTGGTCCGGACAGGGGGAACACTGAAGCTTTCTTT. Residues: CASGPDRGNTEAFF.

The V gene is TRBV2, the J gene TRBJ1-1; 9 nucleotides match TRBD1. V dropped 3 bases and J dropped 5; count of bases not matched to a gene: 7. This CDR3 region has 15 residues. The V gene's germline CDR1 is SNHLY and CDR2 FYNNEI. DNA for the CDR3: TGTGCCAGCAGTGAGTTGGGACAGGGAGGTACTGAAGCTTTCTTT. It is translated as CASSELGQGGTEAFF.

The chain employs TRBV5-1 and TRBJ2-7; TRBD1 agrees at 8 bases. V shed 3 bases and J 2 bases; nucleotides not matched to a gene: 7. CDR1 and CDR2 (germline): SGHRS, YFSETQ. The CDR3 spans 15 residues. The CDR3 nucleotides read TGCGCCAGCAGCTCGACCGGGACAGGTACCTACGAGCAGTACTTC. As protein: CASSSTGTGTYEQYF. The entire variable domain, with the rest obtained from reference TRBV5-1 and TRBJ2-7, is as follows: KAGVTQTPRYLIKTRGQQVTLSCSPISGHRSVSWYQQTPGQGLQFLFEYFSETQRNKGNFPGRFSGRQFSNSRSEMNVSTLELGDSALYLCASSSTGTGTYEQYFGPGTRLTVT.

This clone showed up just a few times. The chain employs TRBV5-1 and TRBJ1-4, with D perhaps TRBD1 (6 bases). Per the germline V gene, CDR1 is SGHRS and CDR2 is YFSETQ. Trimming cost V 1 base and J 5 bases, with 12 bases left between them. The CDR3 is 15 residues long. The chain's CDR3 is CASSLFGGANEKLFF. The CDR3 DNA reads TGCGCCAGCAGCTTGTTTGGGGGCGCGAATGAAAAACTGTTTTTT.

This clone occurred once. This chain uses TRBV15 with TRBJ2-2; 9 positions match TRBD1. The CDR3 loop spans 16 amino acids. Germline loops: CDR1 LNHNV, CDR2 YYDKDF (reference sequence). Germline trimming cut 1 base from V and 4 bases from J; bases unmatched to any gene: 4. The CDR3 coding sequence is TGTGCCACCAGCAGAGTGAGGGACAGGGCCACCGGGGAGCTGTTTTTT. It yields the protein CATSRVRDRATGELFF. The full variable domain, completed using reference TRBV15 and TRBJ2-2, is DAMVIQNPRYQVTQFGKPVTLSCSQTLNHNVMYWYQQKSSQAPKLLFHYYDKDFNNEADTPDNFQSRRPNTSFCFLDIRSPGLGDTAMYLCATSRVRDRATGELFFGEGSRLTVL.

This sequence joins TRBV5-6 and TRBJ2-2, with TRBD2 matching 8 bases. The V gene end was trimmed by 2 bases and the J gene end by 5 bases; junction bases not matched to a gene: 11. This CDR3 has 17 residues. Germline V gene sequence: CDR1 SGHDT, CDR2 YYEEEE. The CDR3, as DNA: TGTGCCAGCAGCTTTTTCCGGGGGGGGACAAAAACCGGGGAGCTGTTTTTT. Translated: CASSFFRGGTKTGELFF.

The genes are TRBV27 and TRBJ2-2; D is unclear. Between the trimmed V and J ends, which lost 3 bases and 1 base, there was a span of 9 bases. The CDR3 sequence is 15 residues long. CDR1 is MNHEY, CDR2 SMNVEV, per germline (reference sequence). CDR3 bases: TGTGCCAGCAGTTTTCGAGGCTTGAACACCGGGGAGCTGTTTTTT. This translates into CASSFRGLNTGELFF.

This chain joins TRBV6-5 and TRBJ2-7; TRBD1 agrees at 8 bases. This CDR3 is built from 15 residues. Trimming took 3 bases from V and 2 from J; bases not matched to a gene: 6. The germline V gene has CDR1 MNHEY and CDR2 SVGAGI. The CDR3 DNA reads TGTGCCAGCAGTTATTCGGGGGACAGGACCTACGAGCAGTACTTC. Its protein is CASSYSGDRTYEQYF.

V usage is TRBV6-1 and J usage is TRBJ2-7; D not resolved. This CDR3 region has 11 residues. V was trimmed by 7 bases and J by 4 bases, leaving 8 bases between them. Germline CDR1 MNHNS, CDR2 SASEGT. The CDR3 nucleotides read TGTGCCAGCACCGACTGGTACGAGCAGTACTTC. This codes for CASTDWYEQYF.

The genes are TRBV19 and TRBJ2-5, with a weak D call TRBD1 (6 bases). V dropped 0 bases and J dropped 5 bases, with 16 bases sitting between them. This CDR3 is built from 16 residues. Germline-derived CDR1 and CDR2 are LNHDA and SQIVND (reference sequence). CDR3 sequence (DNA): TGTGCCAGTAGTATAGAACACTCAACAGGGTCGGAGACCCAGTACTTC. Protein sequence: CASSIEHSTGSETQYF.